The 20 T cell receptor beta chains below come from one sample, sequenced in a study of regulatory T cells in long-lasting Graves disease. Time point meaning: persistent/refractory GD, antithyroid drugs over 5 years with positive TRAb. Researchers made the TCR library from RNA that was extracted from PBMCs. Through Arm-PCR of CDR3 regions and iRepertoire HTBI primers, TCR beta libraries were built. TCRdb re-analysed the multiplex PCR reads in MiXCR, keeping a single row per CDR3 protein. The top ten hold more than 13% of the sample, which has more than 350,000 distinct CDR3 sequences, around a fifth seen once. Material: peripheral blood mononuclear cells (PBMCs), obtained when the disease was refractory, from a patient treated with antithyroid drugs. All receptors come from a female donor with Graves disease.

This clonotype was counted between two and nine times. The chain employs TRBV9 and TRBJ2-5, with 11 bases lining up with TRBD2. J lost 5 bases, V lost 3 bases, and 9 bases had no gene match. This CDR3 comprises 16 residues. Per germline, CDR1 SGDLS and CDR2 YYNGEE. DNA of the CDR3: TGTGCCAGCAGCGCGTTAGCGGGAGGGCTGTCGGAGACCCAGTACTTC. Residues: CASSALAGGLSETQYF.

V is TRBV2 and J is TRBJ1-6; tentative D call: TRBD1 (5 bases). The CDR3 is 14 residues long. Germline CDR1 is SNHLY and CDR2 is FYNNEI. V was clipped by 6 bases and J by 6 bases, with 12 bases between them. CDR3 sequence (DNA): TGTGCCAGCAGGCAGGGTTTTAGTAATTCACCCCTCCACTTT. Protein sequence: CASRQGFSNSPLHF.

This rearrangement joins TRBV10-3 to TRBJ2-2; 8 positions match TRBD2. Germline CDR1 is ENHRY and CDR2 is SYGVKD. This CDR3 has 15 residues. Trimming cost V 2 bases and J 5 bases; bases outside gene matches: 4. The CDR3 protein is CAISERAGGTGELFF. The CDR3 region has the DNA TGTGCCATCAGTGAGCGGGCGGGAGGAACCGGGGAGCTGTTTTTT.

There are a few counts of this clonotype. CDR3 in DNA: TGCAGTGCTAGAGTTCCCCTGGGTTTTGAGCAGTTCTTC. This sequence encodes CSARVPLGFEQFF. This rearrangement joins TRBV20-1 to TRBJ2-1, with unresolved D. The CDR3 sequence is 13 residues long. The V gene's germline CDR1 is DFQATT and CDR2 SNEGSKA (reference sequence). The ends were cut back, 1 base at V and 9 bases at J, with 13 bases in the middle.

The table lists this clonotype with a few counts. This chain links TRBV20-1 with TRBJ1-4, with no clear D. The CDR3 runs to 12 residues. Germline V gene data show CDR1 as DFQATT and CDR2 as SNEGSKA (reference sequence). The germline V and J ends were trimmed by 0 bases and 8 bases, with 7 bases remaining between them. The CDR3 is CSARDNSEKLFF. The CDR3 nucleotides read TGCAGTGCTAGAGATAATAGCGAAAAACTGTTTTTT.

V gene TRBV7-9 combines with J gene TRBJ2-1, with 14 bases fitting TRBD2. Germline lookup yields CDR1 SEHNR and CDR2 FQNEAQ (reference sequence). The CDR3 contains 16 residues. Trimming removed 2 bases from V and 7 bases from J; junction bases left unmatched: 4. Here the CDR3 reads CASSLSGTSGRNEQFF. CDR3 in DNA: TGTGCCAGCAGCTTATCCGGGACTAGCGGGAGAAATGAGCAGTTCTTC.

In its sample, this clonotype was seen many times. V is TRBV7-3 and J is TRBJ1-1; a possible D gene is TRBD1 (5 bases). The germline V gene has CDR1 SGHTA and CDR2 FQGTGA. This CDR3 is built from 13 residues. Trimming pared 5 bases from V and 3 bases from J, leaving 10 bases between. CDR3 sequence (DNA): TGTGCCAGCAGCCTAGGGGTTTACACTGAAGCTTTCTTT. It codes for CASSLGVYTEAFF.

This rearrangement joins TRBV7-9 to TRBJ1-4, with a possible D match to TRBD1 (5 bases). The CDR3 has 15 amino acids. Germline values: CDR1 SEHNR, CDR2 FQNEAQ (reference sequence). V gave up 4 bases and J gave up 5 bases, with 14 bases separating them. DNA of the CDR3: TGTGCCAGCAGCTCCCGGGACGTGCGGAATGAAAAACTGTTTTTT. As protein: CASSSRDVRNEKLFF. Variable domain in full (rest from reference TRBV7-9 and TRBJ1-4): DTGVSQNPRHKITKRGQNVTFRCDPISEHNRLYWYRQTLGQGPEFLTYFQNEAQLEKSRLLSDRFSAERPKGSFSTLEIQRTEQGDSAMYLCASSSRDVRNEKLFFGSGTQLSVL.

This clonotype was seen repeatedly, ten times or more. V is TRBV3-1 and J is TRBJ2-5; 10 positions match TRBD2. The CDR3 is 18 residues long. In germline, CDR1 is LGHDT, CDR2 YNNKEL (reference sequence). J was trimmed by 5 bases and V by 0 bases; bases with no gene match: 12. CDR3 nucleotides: TGTGCCAGCAGCCAAGAAGGCGCTAGCGGGAGTGGAGGGGAGACCCAGTACTTC. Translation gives CASSQEGASGSGGETQYF.

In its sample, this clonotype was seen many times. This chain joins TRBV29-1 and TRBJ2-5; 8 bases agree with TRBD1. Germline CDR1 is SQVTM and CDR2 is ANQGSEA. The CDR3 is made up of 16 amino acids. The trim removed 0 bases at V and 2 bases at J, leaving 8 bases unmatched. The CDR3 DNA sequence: TGCAGCGTTGAAGAAGATGAGACAGGGGCTCAAGAGACCCAGTACTTC. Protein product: CSVEEDETGAQETQYF.

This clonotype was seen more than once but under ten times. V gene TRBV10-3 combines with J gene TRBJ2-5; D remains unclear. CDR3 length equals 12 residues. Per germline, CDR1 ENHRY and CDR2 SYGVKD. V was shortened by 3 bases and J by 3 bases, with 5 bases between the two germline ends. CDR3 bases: TGTGCCATCAGTGAAGGGAAAGAGACCCAGTACTTC. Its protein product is CAISEGKETQYF.

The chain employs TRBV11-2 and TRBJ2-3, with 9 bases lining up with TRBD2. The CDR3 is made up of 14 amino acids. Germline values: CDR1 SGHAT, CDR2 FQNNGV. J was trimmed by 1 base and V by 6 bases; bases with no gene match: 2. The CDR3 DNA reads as TGTGCCAGCAGAATAGCGGGAGGCACAGATACGCAGTATTTT. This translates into CASRIAGGTDTQYF.

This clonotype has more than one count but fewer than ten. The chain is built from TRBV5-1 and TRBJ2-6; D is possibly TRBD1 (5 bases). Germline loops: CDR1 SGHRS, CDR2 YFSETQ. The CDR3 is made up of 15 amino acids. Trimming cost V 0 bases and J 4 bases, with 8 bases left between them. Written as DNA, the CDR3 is TGCGCCAGCAGCTTGGAGGGGTTAGGGGCCAACGTCCTGACTTTC. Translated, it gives CASSLEGLGANVLTF.

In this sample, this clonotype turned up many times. DNA for the CDR3: TGTGCCAGCAGGCCGTTGGAGACGAGGCTGAACACTGAAGCTTTCTTT. Translation gives CASRPLETRLNTEAFF. This chain joins TRBV27 and TRBJ1-1; D not certain. The V gene's germline CDR1 is MNHEY and CDR2 SMNVEV (reference sequence). Trimming left V 6 bases short and J 0 bases short, with 17 bases between. The CDR3 runs to 16 residues.

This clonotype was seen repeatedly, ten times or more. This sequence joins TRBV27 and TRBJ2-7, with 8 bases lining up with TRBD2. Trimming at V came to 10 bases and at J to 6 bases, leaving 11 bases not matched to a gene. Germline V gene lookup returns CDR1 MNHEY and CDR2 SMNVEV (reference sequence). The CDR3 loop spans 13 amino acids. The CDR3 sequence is CATRTSSQGEQYF. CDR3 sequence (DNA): TGTGCCACCCGGACTAGCTCCCAGGGCGAGCAGTACTTC.

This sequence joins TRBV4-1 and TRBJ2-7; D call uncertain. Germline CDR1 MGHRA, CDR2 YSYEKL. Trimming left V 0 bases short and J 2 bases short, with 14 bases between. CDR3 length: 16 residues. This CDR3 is CASSQELLVSTYEQYF. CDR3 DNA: TGCGCCAGCAGCCAAGAACTTTTAGTCAGTACCTACGAGCAGTACTTC.

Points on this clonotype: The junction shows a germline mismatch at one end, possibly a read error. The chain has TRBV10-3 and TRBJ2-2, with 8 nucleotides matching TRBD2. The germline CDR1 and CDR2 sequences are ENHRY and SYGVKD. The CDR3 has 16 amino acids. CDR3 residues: CAISEGSGVVTGELSF. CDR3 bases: TGTGCCATCAGTGAGGGTAGCGGGGTCGTCACCGGGGAGCTGTCTTTT.

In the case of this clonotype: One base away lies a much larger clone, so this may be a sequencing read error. This chain's CDR3 is CASSPRGATGANVLTF. The CDR3 nucleotides are TGTGCCAGCAGCCCACGAGGGGCGACTGGGGCCAACGTCCTGACTTTC. The rearrangement joins TRBV7-2 to TRBJ2-6, with D perhaps TRBD1 or TRBD2 (5 bases each). The ends were cut back, 5 bases at V and 2 bases at J, with 13 bases in the middle. Germline V gene sequence: CDR1 SGHTA, CDR2 FQGNSA. There are 16 residues in the CDR3.

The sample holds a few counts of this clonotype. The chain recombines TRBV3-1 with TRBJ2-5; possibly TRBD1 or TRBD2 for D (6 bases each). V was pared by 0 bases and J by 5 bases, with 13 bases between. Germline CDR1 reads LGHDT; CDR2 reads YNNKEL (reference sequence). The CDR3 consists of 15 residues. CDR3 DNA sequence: TGTGCCAGCAGCCAAGATTCGGGGGCTGGGGAGACCCAGTACTTC. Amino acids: CASSQDSGAGETQYF.

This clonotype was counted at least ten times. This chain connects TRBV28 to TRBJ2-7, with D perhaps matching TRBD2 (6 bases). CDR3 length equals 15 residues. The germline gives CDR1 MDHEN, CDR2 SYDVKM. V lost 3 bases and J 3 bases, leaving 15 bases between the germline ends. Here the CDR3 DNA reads TGTGCCAGCAGTTTCACCGGGACTCACAACTACGAGCAGTACTTC. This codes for CASSFTGTHNYEQYF.